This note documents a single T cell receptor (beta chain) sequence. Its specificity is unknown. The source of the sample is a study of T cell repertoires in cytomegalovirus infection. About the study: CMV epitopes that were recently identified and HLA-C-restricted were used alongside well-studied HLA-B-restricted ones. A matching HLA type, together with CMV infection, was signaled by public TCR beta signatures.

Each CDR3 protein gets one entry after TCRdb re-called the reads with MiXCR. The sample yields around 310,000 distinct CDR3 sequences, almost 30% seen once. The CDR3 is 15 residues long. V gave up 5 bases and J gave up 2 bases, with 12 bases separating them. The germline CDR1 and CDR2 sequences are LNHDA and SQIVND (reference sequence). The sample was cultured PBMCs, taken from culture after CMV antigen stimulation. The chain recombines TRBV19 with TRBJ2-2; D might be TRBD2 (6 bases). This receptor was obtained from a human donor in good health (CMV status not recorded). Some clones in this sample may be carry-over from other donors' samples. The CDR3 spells CASSRVAANTGELFF. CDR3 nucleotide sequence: TGTGCCAGTAGTCGGGTAGCGGCTAACACCGGGGAGCTGTTTTTT.